This TCR beta chain is drawn from a study of CD8 T cells in ankylosing spondylitis. MiXCR was run by TCRdb on the 5' RACE reads, yielding one entry per CDR3 protein. This table has roughly 180,000 distinct CDR3 sequences, approximately 10% appearing once. Germline CDR1 reads MNHNS; CDR2 reads SASEGT. V gave up 7 bases and J gave up 3 bases; unmatched junction bases: 14. The CDR3 totals 18 residues. The J gene is TRBJ2-3, the V gene TRBV6-1; TRBD2 matches at 12 bases. The sequence was obtained from a male donor with ankylosing spondylitis or in good health (not recorded which). Sequencing was done on a sample of blood, either unsorted or a sorted T cell fraction (not recorded which). The CDR3 DNA is TGTGCCAGCACCTCCCTAGCGGGAGGGCCGCGCTCGACAGATACGCAGTATTTT. Translation: CASTSLAGGPRSTDTQYF.